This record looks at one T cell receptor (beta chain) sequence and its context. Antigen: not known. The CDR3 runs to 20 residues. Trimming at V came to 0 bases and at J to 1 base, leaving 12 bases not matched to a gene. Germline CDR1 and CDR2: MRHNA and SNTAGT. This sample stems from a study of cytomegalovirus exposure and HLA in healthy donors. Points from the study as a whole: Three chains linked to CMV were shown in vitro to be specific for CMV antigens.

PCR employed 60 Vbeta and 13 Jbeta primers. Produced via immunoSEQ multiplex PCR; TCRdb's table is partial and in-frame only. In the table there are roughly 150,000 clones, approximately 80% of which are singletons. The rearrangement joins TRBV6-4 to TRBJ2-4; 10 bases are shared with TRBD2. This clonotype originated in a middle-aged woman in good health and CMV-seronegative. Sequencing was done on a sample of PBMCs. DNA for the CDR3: TGTGCCAGCAGTGACTCTCTAGCGGGAGCTACTCGGGGCGCCAAAAACATTCAGTACTTC. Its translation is CASSDSLAGATRGAKNIQYF.